This T cell receptor (beta chain) originates from a study of shared clonotypes between healthy human individuals. Clones were sequenced by immunoSEQ multiplex PCR, and TCRdb holds only the in-frame ones, with some missing. The data contain about 1.5 million clones, around 98% of them seen just once; the ten biggest clones take up approximately 0.44%. This CDR3 is built from 15 residues. V shed 0 bases and J shed 2 bases, with 10 bases lying between them. Germline loops: CDR1 MNHEY, CDR2 SMNVEV (reference sequence). The specimen sequenced was naive CD4+ T cells sorted from blood. The subset was: CD45RA+ positively selected. This sequence originates from a man aged 25-45 years in good health. This chain links TRBV27 with TRBJ2-5; no reliable D call. The CDR3 loop is CASSLSFQKQETQYF. As DNA, the CDR3 is TGTGCCAGCAGTTTATCGTTTCAGAAACAAGAGACCCAGTACTTC.